What follows describes a single T cell receptor beta chain. Its antigen is unidentified. TCRdb itself ran the 5' RACE reads through MiXCR, one entry per CDR3 protein. The table lists roughly 400,000 distinct CDR3 sequences, about 24% of them singletons, with around 9.5% in the top ten. This record comes from a study of T-cell memory formation after mild COVID-19. Whole-study findings and limits: Later expanders leaned toward CD4+, whereas clones contracting from day 15 to 85 were balanced CD4/CD8. The SARS-CoV-2 specificity of second-wave clones reaching peak at day 37 remained unverified.

The CDR3 has 14 amino acids. Germline assignment: CDR1 LGHNA and CDR2 YNFKEQ. V lost 8 bases and J lost 0, with 13 bases in between. V usage is TRBV4-2 and J usage is TRBJ1-2; D is unresolved. Material: PBMCs or a T cell subset sorted from them (not recorded which). The sequence was collected from an adult woman who had mild COVID-19 (a few samples of this study predate the infection). Cell type and time point are not known. The CDR3 is CASSAVESNYGYTF. The CDR3 region has the DNA TGTGCCAGCTCAGCCGTGGAGTCTAACTATGGCTACACCTTC.